This T cell receptor (beta chain) was retrieved from a study of neurological immune-mediated disorders. The V gene's germline CDR1 is LGHDT and CDR2 YNNKEL (reference sequence). Germline trimming cut 6 bases from V and 6 bases from J; bases unmatched to any gene: 7. This CDR3 has 15 residues. Use was made of approximately 980,000 CD4+ or CD8+ T cells in sorted libraries. One entry per CDR3 protein results from TCRdb running MiXCR on the 5' RACE reads. The sample holds approximately 30,000 distinct CDR3 sequences, over 3.5% seen once. This clonotype was picked up many times. The TCR was taken from a woman between 40 and 55 years old in good health. The chain has TRBV3-1 and TRBJ2-2; TRBD1 matches at 10 bases. Sequencing was carried out using CD4+ T cells from blood. Here the CDR3 reads CASSEGQGVPGELFF. The CDR3 nucleotides read TGTGCCAGCAGTGAAGGACAGGGGGTCCCCGGGGAGCTGTTTTTT.